This TCR beta chain was found in a study of technical replicates of blood from a few donors. Profiling relied on immunoSEQ multiplex PCR, and the TCRdb table lists in-frame clones only, not all of them. In the table there are some 60,000 clones, 80% to 90% of which are singletons. With V trimmed by 1 base and J by 4 bases, 7 bases remained unmatched. This CDR3 comprises 16 residues. Germline assignment: CDR1 SGHVS and CDR2 FQNEAQ. Source material: PBMCs. V is TRBV7-8 and J is TRBJ2-7; 10 bases fit TRBD2. This clonotype originated in a human donor in good health. Some clones in this sample may be carry-over from other donors' samples. CDR3 protein: CASSLGVAGGGYEQYF. CDR3 nucleotide sequence: TGTGCCAGCAGCTTAGGAGTAGCGGGAGGTGGGTACGAGCAGTACTTC.